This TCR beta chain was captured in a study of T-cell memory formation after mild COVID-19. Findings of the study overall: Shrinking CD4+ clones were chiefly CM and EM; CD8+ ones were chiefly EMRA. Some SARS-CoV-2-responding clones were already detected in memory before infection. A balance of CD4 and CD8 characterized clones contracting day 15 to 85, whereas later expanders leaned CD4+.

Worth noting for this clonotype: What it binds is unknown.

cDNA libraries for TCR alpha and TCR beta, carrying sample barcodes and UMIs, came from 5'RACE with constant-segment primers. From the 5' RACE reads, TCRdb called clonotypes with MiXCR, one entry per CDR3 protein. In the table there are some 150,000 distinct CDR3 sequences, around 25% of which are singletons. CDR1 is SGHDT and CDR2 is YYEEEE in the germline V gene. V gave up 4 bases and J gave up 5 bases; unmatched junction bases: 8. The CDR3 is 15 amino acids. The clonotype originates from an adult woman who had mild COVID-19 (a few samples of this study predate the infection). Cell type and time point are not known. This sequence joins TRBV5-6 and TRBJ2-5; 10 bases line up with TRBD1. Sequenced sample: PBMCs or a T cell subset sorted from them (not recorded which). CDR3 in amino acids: CASSPRQGASETQYF. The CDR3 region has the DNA TGTGCCAGCAGCCCTCGACAGGGGGCAAGCGAGACCCAGTACTTC.